These 32 T cell receptor beta chains were sequenced from one sample in a study of T cells in Graves' hyperthyroidism and ophthalmopathy. RNA transcripts yielded amplified TCR beta CDR3 regions. The TCR CDR3 first-round RT-PCR relied on the HTBI primer set. TCRdb reanalysed the multiplex PCR reads using MiXCR and keeps one entry per CDR3 protein. The sample lists roughly 570,000 distinct CDR3 sequences; 15% to 19% were seen once. Sequenced material: blood. These receptors were taken from a young woman with Graves' hyperthyroidism.

This clonotype was recorded many times. The rearrangement uses TRBV28 and TRBJ1-1; a weak D match, TRBD1 (6 bases). In germline, CDR1 is MDHEN, CDR2 SYDVKM. V lost 5 bases to trimming and J lost 7 bases, with 23 bases between them. The CDR3 runs to 16 residues. CDR3 sequence (DNA): TGTGCCAGCAGTGGACTCCGGGACACCCTCCTGGGTGAAGCTTTCTTT. It encodes CASSGLRDTLLGEAFF.

A remark on this clonotype: A much larger clone lies one base from this, so it may be a read error. The chain joins TRBV6-1 to TRBJ1-1; perhaps TRBD1 as D (6 bases). The CDR3 length is 13 residues. Per germline, CDR1 MNHNS and CDR2 SASEGT. This chain's CDR3 is CTCSGTTNTEAFF. The DNA for the CDR3 is TGTACCTGCTCCGGGACAACAAACACTGAAGCTTTCTTT.

The gene calls are TRBV19 and TRBJ1-1; D gene uncertain. The CDR3 sequence is 15 residues long. Trimming left V 1 base short and J 0 bases short, with 9 bases between. Germline lookup yields CDR1 LNHDA and CDR2 SQIVND (reference sequence). As DNA, the CDR3 is TGTGCCAGTAGTATAGGGGCGGGCTTGAACACTGAAGCTTTCTTT. The encoded protein is CASSIGAGLNTEAFF.

The genes are TRBV20-1 and TRBJ1-4; D is unclear. V shed 6 bases and J shed 8 bases, with 25 bases lying between them. The length of the CDR3 is 16 residues. CDR1 and CDR2 from the germline V gene are DFQATT and SNEGSKA (reference sequence). This chain's CDR3 is CSATSQDPQESEKLFF. CDR3 DNA: TGCAGTGCGACGTCCCAGGATCCGCAGGAATCGGAAAAACTGTTTTTT.

The table lists this clonotype with a few counts. The V gene is TRBV7-9, the J gene TRBJ2-3; D may be TRBD1 or TRBD2 (5 bases each). Between the trimmed V and J ends, which lost 6 bases and 1 base, there was a span of 17 bases. The germline V gene has CDR1 SEHNR and CDR2 FQNEAQ (reference sequence). The CDR3 sequence is 16 residues long. CDR3 sequence reads: CASRLSRDLRTDTQYF. The CDR3, as DNA: TGTGCCAGCAGATTATCCCGGGACCTTCGCACAGATACGCAGTATTTT.

V is TRBV12-3 or TRBV12-4 and J is TRBJ2-7; 14 nucleotides agree with TRBD2. V shed 3 bases, J shed 2 bases, and the junction held 6 bases outside the gene matches. This CDR3 spans 17 amino acids. CDR3: CASSLRLAGGSPYEQYF. The DNA for the CDR3 is TGTGCCAGCAGTTTGAGACTAGCGGGAGGGTCTCCCTACGAGCAGTACTTC.

This clonotype was recorded once. A clone one base away is much larger, so this may be a read error. This chain joins TRBV10-1 and TRBJ1-1; tentative D call: TRBD1 (5 bases). Germline V lookup: CDR1 WNHNN, CDR2 SYGVQD (reference sequence). The length of the CDR3 is 13 residues. For the CDR3, the DNA is TGCGCCAGCAGTTGGGGCCTGAACACTGAATCTTTCTTT. It codes for CASSWGLNTESFF.

The V gene is TRBV5-4, the J gene TRBJ1-2; tentatively, D is TRBD1 (5 bases). V was shortened by 6 bases and J by 2 bases, with 23 bases between the two germline ends. The CDR3 has 17 amino acids. CDR1 is SGHNT and CDR2 is YYREEE in the germline V gene (reference sequence). In nucleotides, the CDR3 is TGTGCCAGCACCCGGGGCAGGAACATTGTCTCGAACTATGGCTACACCTTC. This gives the protein CASTRGRNIVSNYGYTF.

This clonotype was counted at least ten times. V and J are TRBV5-1 and TRBJ2-7; D may be TRBD2 (6 bases). Germline-derived CDR1 and CDR2 are SGHRS and YFSETQ. The CDR3 covers 15 residues. V shed 4 bases and J shed 2 bases, with 16 bases lying between them. The CDR3 is CASSPLAGYTYEQYF. CDR3 DNA: TGCGCCAGCAGCCCCCTCGCGGGGTATACCTACGAGCAGTACTTC. The variable domain in full, with the rest retrieved from reference TRBV5-1 and TRBJ2-7, is KAGVTQTPRYLIKTRGQQVTLSCSPISGHRSVSWYQQTPGQGLQFLFEYFSETQRNKGNFPGRFSGRQFSNSRSEMNVSTLELGDSALYLCASSPLAGYTYEQYFGPGTRLTVT.

This clonotype was counted many times. The chain links TRBV2 to TRBJ1-1; D not certain. This CDR3 has 13 amino acids. The V gene lost 4 bases and the J gene lost 0 bases, with 6 bases spanning the gap. Germline V gene sequence: CDR1 SNHLY, CDR2 FYNNEI. CDR3 region: CASSADMNTEAFF. In DNA form, the CDR3 reads TGTGCCAGCAGTGCTGATATGAACACTGAAGCTTTCTTT.

This sequence joins TRBV25-1 and TRBJ1-1, with TRBD1 matching 9 bases. Germline values: CDR1 MGHDK, CDR2 SYGVNS. J lost 6 bases, V lost 7 bases, and 12 bases had no gene match. CDR3 length: 15 residues. CDR3 protein: CASTPGQGWGAEAFF. The CDR3 DNA reads as TGTGCCAGCACTCCGGGACAGGGATGGGGTGCTGAAGCTTTCTTT.

This clonotype has at least ten counts. The chain has TRBV7-9 and TRBJ1-1; D is uncertain. Germline lookup yields CDR1 SEHNR and CDR2 FQNEAQ (reference sequence). The V end lost 2 bases, the J end lost 6 bases, and 4 bases lay between the germline ends. The CDR3 has 11 amino acids. CDR3 in amino acids: CASSLTPEAFF. For the CDR3, the DNA is TGTGCCAGCAGCTTAACGCCTGAAGCTTTCTTT.

With regard to this clonotype: Mismatch with germline at one junction end may stem from a read error. This sequence joins TRBV6-5 and TRBJ2-1, with 9 nucleotides matching TRBD2. Germline loops: CDR1 MNHEY, CDR2 SVGAGI. The CDR3 loop spans 15 amino acids. In nucleotides, the CDR3 is TGTGTCAGCAGTTATGGAAATAGCGGGGGAAATGAGCAGTTCTTC. Translated: CVSSYGNSGGNEQFF.

In this sample, this clonotype turned up many times. The V gene is TRBV2, the J gene TRBJ2-1; 11 positions agree with TRBD1. Trimming took 5 bases from V and 4 from J; bases not matched to a gene: 10. Germline V gene sequence: CDR1 SNHLY, CDR2 FYNNEI. The CDR3 totals 17 residues. This CDR3 is CASSLRDRGDLYNEQFF. CDR3 nucleotide sequence: TGTGCCAGCAGTCTCCGGGACAGGGGGGACCTTTACAATGAGCAGTTCTTC.

This clonotype turned up a few times. This sequence joins TRBV7-7 and TRBJ1-4; possible D gene TRBD1, 5 bases. CDR1 is SSHAT and CDR2 is FNYEAQ in the germline V gene (reference sequence). Deletions cut 5 bases from V and 4 bases from J, with 11 bases between. The CDR3 sequence is 14 residues long. CDR3 sequence: CASSGGWSNEKLFF. Here the CDR3 DNA reads TGTGCCAGCAGCGGGGGATGGAGTAATGAAAAACTGTTTTTT. Full variable domain (missing parts from reference TRBV7-7 and TRBJ1-4): GAGVSQSPRYKVTKRGQDVTLRCDPISSHATLYWYQQALGQGPEFLTYFNYEAQPDKSGLPSDRFSAERPEGSISTLTIQRTEQRDSAMYRCASSGGWSNEKLFFGSGTQLSVL.

The table lists this clonotype with a few counts. The chain joins TRBV10-2 to TRBJ2-3, with D possibly matching TRBD2 (5 bases). This CDR3 is 12 amino acids long. The V end was cut by 0 bases, the J end by 8 bases, with 6 bases between. Germline lookup yields CDR1 WSHSY and CDR2 SAAADI. CDR3 sequence: CASSESSGTQYF. CDR3 DNA sequence: TGCGCCAGCAGTGAGTCGAGCGGTACGCAGTATTTT.

The rearrangement joins TRBV4-3 to TRBJ2-1, with TRBD1 identical over 7 bases. Germline CDR1 and CDR2: LGHNA and YSLEER. The junction had 10 bases not matched to a gene; V was cut back by 2 bases and J by 0 bases. CDR3 length equals 18 residues. The CDR3 loop is CASSQKGAPRSSYNEQFF. In nucleotides, the CDR3 is TGCGCCAGCAGCCAAAAGGGGGCACCACGGAGCTCCTACAATGAGCAGTTCTTC.

This clonotype was seen a handful of times. The chain joins TRBV5-1 to TRBJ1-4; D might be TRBD1 (6 bases). Deletions cut 4 bases from V and 2 bases from J, with 12 bases between. The CDR3 extends over 15 amino acids. The germline gives CDR1 SGHRS, CDR2 YFSETQ. CDR3 loop: CASSAGGATNEKLFF. CDR3 DNA: TGCGCCAGCAGCGCCGGGGGGGCTACTAATGAAAAACTGTTTTTT.

In its sample, this clonotype was seen many times. This chain joins TRBV6-5 and TRBJ1-1, with a weak D call TRBD1 (6 bases). CDR1 is MNHEY, CDR2 SVGAGI, per germline. V gave up 0 bases and J gave up 0 bases, with 14 bases separating them. The CDR3 extends over 17 amino acids. CDR3 nucleotides: TGTGCCAGCAGTTACTCGATGGGGGGCCCTATGAACACTGAAGCTTTCTTT. This gives the protein CASSYSMGGPMNTEAFF.

This clonotype occurred once. A read error may be the cause here, since a much bigger clone is one base away. V is TRBV20-1 and J is TRBJ2-4; 12 positions agree with TRBD2. The CDR3 consists of 18 residues. Per germline, CDR1 DFQATT and CDR2 SNEGSKA (reference sequence). Written as DNA, the CDR3 is TGCAGTGCGAAACGACTAGCGGGGGACGCCCTAGCCGAAAACATTCAGTACTTC. Protein sequence: CSAKRLAGDALAENIQYF.

This clonotype has at least ten counts. The gene calls are TRBV7-2 and TRBJ2-3; weak D call: TRBD1 (6 bases). The CDR3 is 13 amino acids. The V end lost 1 base, the J end lost 5 bases, and 7 bases lay between the germline ends. CDR1 and CDR2 from the germline V gene are SGHTA and FQGNSA. This CDR3 is CASSLGQEDTQYF. The CDR3 DNA is TGTGCCAGCAGCTTAGGACAGGAAGATACGCAGTATTTT.

On this clonotype itself: This may stem from a read error, because a much larger clone lies one nucleotide away. This chain joins TRBV7-9 and TRBJ2-3; D ambiguous. Germline V gives CDR1 SEHNR, CDR2 FQNEAQ (reference sequence). V lost 9 bases to trimming and J lost 4 bases, with 14 bases between them. This CDR3 is 13 amino acids long. This CDR3 is CASQDGSADTQYF. CDR3 nucleotides: TGTGCCAGTCAGGACGGAAGCGCAGATACGCAGTATTTT. The complete variable domain, with remaining parts taken from reference TRBV7-9 and TRBJ2-3, reads DTGVSQNPRHKITKRGQNVTFRCDPISEHNRLYWYRQTLGQGPEFLTYFQNEAQLEKSRLLSDRFSAERPKGSFSTLEIQRTEQGDSAMYLCASQDGSADTQYFGPGTRLTVL.

In this sample, this clonotype turned up many times. The chain combines TRBV10-3 with TRBJ1-2, with D hard to call. The germline V and J ends were trimmed by 2 bases and 4 bases, with 5 bases remaining between them. In germline, CDR1 is ENHRY, CDR2 SYGVKD. The CDR3 is 12 residues long. Written as DNA, the CDR3 is TGTGCCATCAGTGAGGAGGGCTATGGCTACACCTTC. Protein sequence: CAISEEGYGYTF.

This clonotype showed up many times. The V call is TRBV7-9, the J call TRBJ2-5; perhaps D is TRBD1 or TRBD2 (5 bases each). CDR3 length: 13 amino acids. Germline CDR1 SEHNR, CDR2 FQNEAQ (reference sequence). V was clipped by 1 base and J by 6 bases, with 9 bases between them. As DNA, the CDR3 is TGTGCCAGCAGCTTAGTAGGGGAGCAGACCCAGTACTTC. Translated, it gives CASSLVGEQTQYF.

This clonotype has only a few counts. The chain couples TRBV20-1 to TRBJ2-7; 9 nucleotides agree with TRBD2. V lost 5 bases and J lost 6; bases outside the gene matches: 20. The CDR3 spans 17 residues. Germline lookup yields CDR1 DFQATT and CDR2 SNEGSKA (reference sequence). CDR3: CSAELPQKRGAPREQYF. As DNA, the CDR3 is TGCAGTGCTGAACTCCCCCAGAAGCGGGGGGCTCCCCGCGAGCAGTACTTC.

The sample holds many counts of this clonotype. This sequence joins TRBV27 and TRBJ1-2; D perhaps matches TRBD1 (5 bases). The CDR3 is made up of 16 amino acids. The germline CDR1 and CDR2 sequences are MNHEY and SMNVEV (reference sequence). With 3 bases removed from V and 3 bases from J, the gap between germline ends came to 17 bases. CDR3 DNA: TGTGCCAGCAGTTTCCTCAGACAGAACAGTGACTATGGCTACACCTTC. This encodes CASSFLRQNSDYGYTF.

The V and J genes are TRBV2 and TRBJ1-5; no firm D call. This CDR3 spans 15 amino acids. Germline V gene lookup returns CDR1 SNHLY and CDR2 FYNNEI. V gave up 6 bases and J gave up 4 bases, with 16 bases separating them. The CDR3 loop is CASRPTSGFNQPQHF. CDR3 coding DNA: TGTGCCAGCAGGCCGACGAGTGGTTTTAATCAGCCCCAGCATTTT.

The V call is TRBV28, the J call TRBJ1-1; TRBD1 matches 7 bases. The J segment lost 6 bases and the V segment lost 10 bases, leaving 5 bases of the junction unmatched. Per germline, CDR1 MDHEN and CDR2 SYDVKM. This CDR3 contains 11 residues. This CDR3 is CAIGTAPEAFF. For the CDR3, the DNA is TGTGCCATCGGGACAGCTCCTGAAGCTTTCTTT.

This clonotype was seen at least ten times. The chain combines TRBV5-6 with TRBJ2-3; possible D gene TRBD1, 5 bases. The CDR3 is 15 amino acids. Trimming stripped 4 bases from V and 0 bases from J, with 12 bases between. CDR1 is SGHDT, CDR2 YYEEEE, per germline. Here the CDR3 reads CASSPPGSSTDTQYF. DNA of the CDR3: TGTGCCAGCAGCCCACCAGGGTCTAGCACAGATACGCAGTATTTT.

The J gene is TRBJ1-2, the V gene TRBV25-1; no definite D call. The V end was cut by 3 bases, the J end by 8 bases, with 13 bases between. CDR1 and CDR2 (germline): MGHDK, SYGVNS. This CDR3 has 13 amino acids. The CDR3 here is CASSDRPTEGYTF. CDR3 nucleotides: TGTGCCAGCAGTGACCGACCTACCGAGGGCTACACCTTC.

V is TRBV20-1 and J is TRBJ2-7; the match to TRBD1 covers 7 bases. The V segment lost 4 bases and the J segment 5 bases; nucleotides outside the gene matches: 8. The CDR3 covers 13 residues. Per the germline V gene, CDR1 is DFQATT and CDR2 is SNEGSKA (reference sequence). CDR3 loop: CSATTKTGDEQYF. Written as DNA, the CDR3 is TGCAGTGCTACCACAAAAACAGGGGACGAGCAGTACTTC.

This clonotype has ten or more counts. V usage is TRBV30 and J usage is TRBJ1-3; perhaps TRBD1 as D (5 bases). The germline V gene has CDR1 GTSNPN and CDR2 SVGIG (reference sequence). The CDR3 loop spans 14 amino acids. V lost 2 bases, J lost 8 bases, and 16 bases lay in between. CDR3 DNA sequence: TGTGCCTGGAGTCAAGGACGGGGGGAGTACACCATATATTTT. It encodes CAWSQGRGEYTIYF.